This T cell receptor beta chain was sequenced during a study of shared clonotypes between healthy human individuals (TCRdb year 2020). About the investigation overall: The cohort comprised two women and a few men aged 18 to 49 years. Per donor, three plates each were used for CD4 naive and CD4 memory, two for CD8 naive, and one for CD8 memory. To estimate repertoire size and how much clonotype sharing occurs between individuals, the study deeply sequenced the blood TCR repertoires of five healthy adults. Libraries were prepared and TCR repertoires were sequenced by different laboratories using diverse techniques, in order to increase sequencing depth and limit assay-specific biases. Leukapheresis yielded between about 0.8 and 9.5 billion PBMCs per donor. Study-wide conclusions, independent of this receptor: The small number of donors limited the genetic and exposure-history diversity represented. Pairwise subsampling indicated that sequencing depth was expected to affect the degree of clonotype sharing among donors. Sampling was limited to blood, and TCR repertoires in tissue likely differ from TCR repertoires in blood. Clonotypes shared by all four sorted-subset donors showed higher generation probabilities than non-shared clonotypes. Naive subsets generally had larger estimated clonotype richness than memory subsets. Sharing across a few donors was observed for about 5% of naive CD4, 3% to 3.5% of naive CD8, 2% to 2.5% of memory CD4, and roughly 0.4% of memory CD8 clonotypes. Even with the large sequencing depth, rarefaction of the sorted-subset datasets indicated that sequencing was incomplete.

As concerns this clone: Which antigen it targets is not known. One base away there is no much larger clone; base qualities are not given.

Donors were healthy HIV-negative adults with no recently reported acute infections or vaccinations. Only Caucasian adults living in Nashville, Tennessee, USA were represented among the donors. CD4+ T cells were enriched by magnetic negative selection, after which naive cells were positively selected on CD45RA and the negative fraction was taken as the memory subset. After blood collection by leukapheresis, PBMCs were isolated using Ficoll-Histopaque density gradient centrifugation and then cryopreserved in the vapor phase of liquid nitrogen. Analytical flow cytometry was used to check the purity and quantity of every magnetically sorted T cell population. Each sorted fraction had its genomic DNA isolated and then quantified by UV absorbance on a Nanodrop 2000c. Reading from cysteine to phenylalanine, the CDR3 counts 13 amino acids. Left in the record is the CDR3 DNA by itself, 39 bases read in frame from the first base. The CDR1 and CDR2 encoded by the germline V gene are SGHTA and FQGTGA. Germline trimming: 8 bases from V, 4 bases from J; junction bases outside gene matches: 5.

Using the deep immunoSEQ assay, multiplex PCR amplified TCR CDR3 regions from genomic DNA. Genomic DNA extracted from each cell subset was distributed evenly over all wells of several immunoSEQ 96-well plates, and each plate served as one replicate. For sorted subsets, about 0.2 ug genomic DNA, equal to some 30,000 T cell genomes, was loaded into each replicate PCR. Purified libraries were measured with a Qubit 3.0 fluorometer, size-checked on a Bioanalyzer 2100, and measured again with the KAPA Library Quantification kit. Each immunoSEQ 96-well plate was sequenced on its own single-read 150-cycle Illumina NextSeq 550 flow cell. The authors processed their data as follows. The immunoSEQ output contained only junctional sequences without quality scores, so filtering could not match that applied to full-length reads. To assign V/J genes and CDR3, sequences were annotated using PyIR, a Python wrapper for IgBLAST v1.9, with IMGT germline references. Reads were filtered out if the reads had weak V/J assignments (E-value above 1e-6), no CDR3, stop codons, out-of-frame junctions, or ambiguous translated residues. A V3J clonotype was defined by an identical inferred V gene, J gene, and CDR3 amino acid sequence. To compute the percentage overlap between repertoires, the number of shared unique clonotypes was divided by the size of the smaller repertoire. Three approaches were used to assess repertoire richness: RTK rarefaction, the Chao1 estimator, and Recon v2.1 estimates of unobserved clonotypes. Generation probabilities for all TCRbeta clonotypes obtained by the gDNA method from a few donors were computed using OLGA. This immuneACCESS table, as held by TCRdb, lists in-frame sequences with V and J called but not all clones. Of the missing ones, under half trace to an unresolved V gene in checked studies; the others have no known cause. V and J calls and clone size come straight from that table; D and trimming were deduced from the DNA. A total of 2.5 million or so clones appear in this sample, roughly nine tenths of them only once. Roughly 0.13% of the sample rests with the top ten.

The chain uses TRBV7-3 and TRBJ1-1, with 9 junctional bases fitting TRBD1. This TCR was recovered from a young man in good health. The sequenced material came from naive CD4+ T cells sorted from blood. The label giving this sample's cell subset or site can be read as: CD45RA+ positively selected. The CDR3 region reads CASRQGGSTEAFF. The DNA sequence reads TGTGCCAGCCGACAGGGGGGGAGCACTGAAGCTTTCTTT.